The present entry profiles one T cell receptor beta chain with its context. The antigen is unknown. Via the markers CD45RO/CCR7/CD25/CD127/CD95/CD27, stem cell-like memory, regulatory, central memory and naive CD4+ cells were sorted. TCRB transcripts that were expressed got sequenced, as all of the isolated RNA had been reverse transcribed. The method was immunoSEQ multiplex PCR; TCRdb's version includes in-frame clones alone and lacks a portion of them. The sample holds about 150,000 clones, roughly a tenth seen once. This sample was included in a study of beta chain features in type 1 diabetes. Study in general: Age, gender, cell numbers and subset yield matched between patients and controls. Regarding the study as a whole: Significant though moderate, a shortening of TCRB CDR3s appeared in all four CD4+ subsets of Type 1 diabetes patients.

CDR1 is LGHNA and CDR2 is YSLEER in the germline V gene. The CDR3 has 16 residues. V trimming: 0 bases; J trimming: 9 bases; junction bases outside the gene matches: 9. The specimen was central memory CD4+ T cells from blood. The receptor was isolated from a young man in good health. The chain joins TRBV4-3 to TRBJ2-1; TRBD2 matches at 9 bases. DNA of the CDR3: TGCGCCAGCAGCCAAGAAGGCGGCGGGGGGGCCGTTGAGCAGTTCTTC. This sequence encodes CASSQEGGGGAVEQFF.